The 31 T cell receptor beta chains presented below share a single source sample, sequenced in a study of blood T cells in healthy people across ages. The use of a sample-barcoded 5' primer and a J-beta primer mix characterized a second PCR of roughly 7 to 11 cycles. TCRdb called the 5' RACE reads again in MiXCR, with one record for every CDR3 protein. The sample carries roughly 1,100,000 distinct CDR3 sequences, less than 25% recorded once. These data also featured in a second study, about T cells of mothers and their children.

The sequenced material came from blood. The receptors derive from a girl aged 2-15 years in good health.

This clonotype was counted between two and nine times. DNA of the CDR3: TGCGCCAGCAGCTTGGAAGGGACAGGGGGTGCCGGGGAGCTGTTTTTT. Its protein is CASSLEGTGGAGELFF. V is TRBV5-1 and J is TRBJ2-2; 11 nucleotides line up with TRBD1. This CDR3 is 16 amino acids long. From germline, CDR1 is SGHRS and CDR2 YFSETQ. V dropped 0 bases and J dropped 6; count of bases not matched to a gene: 4.

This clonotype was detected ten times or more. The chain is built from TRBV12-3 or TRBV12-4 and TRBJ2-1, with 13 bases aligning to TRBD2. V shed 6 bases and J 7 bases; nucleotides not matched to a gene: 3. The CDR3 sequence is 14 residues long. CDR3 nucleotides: TGTGCCAGCAGCCGACTAGCGGGGGGTAATGAGCAGTTCTTC. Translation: CASSRLAGGNEQFF.

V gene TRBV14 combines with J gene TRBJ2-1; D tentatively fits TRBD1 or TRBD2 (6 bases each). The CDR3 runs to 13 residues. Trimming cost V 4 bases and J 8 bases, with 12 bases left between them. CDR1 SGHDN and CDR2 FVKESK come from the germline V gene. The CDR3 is CASSPIGGHEQFF. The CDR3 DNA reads TGTGCCAGCAGCCCCATAGGGGGGCATGAGCAGTTCTTC. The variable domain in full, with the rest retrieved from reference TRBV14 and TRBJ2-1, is EAGVTQFPSHSVIEKGQTVTLRCDPISGHDNLYWYRRVMGKEIKFLLHFVKESKQDESGMPNNRFLAERTGGTYSTLKVQPAELEDSGVYFCASSPIGGHEQFFGPGTRLTVL.

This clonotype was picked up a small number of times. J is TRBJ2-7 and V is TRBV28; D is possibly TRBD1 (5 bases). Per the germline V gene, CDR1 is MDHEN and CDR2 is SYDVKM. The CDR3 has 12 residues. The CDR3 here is CASGSRGYEQYF. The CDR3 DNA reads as TGTGCTTCGGGTTCAAGGGGCTACGAGCAGTACTTC.

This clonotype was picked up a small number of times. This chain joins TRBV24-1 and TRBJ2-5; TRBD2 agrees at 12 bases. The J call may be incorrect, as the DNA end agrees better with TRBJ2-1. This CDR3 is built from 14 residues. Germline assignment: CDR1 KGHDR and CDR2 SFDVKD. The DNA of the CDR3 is TGTGCCACCAGTGGGCGACTAGCGGGAGATGAGCAGTTCTTC. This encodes CATSGRLAGDEQFF.

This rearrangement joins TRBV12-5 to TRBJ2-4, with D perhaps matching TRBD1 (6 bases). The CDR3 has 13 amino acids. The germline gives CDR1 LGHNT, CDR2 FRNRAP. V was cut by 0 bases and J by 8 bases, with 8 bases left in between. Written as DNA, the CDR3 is TGTGCTAGTGGTTTGGTAGCAGGGGACATTCAGTACTTC. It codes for CASGLVAGDIQYF.

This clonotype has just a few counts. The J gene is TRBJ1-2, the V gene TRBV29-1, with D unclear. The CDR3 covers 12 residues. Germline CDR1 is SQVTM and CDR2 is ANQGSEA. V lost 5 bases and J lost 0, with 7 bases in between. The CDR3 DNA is TGCAGCGTTCGCTTTACTAACTATGGCTACACCTTC. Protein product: CSVRFTNYGYTF. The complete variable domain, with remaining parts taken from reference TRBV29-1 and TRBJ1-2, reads SAVISQKPSRDICQRGTSLTIQCQVDSQVTMMFWYRQQPGQSLTLIATANQGSEATYESGFVIDKFPISRPNLTFSTLTVSNMSPEDSSIYLCSVRFTNYGYTFGSGTRLTVV.

The CDR3 is CASSLVYGGDTQYF. CDR3 in DNA: TGTGCCAGCAGCTTAGTTTATGGTGGAGATACGCAGTATTTT. V usage is TRBV11-2 and J usage is TRBJ2-3; D gene uncertain. The CDR3 totals 14 residues. Germline assignment: CDR1 SGHAT and CDR2 FQNNGV. With 1 base removed from V and 5 bases from J, the gap between germline ends came to 10 bases.

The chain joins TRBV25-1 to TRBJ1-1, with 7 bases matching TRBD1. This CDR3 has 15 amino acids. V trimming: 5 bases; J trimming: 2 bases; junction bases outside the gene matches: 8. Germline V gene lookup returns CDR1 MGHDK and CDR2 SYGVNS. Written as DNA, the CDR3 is TGTGCCAGCAGTACCCCCGGGACAGCAAACACTGAAGCTTTCTTT. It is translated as CASSTPGTANTEAFF.

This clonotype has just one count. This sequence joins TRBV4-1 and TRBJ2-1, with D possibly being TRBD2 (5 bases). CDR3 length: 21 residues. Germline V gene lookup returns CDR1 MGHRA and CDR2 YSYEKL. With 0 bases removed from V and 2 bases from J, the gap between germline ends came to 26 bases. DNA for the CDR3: TGCGCCAGCAGCCAAGAGCCGGCGGCTAGCCTATACGTTCACGCCTACAATGAGCAGTTCTTC. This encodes CASSQEPAASLYVHAYNEQFF.

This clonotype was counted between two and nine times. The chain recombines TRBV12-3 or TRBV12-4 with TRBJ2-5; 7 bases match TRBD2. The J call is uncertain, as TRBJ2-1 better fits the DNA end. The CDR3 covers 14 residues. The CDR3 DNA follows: TGTGCCAGCAGTTTAGGCGGGAGCCACAATGAGCAGTTCTTC. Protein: CASSLGGSHNEQFF.

In DNA form, the CDR3 reads TGCAGCGTTGATGACAGGGGTCATGGCTACACCTTC. Its protein product is CSVDDRGHGYTF. This chain uses TRBV29-1 with TRBJ1-2, with TRBD1 matching 8 bases. The length of the CDR3 is 12 residues. Germline CDR1 reads SQVTM; CDR2 reads ANQGSEA. Germline trimming cut 3 bases from V and 6 bases from J; bases unmatched to any gene: 3.

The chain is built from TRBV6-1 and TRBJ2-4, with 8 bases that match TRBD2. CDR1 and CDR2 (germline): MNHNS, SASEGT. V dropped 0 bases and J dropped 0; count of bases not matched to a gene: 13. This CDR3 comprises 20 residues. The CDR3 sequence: CASSEAILAAIGLAKNIQYF. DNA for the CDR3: TGTGCCAGCAGTGAAGCGATACTAGCGGCCATCGGGTTAGCCAAAAACATTCAGTACTTC.

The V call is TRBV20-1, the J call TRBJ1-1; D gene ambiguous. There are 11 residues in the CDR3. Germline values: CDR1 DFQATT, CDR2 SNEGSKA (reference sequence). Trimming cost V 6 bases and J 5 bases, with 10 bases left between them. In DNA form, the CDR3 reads TGCAGTGCCCCTCAGGCGACTGAAGCTTTCTTT. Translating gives CSAPQATEAFF.

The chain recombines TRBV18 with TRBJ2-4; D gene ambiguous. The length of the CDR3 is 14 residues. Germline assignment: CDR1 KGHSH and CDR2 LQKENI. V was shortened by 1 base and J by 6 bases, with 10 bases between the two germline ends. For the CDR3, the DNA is TGTGCCAGCTCACCACGTAGGGATGGAAACATTCAGTACTTC. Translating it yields CASSPRRDGNIQYF.

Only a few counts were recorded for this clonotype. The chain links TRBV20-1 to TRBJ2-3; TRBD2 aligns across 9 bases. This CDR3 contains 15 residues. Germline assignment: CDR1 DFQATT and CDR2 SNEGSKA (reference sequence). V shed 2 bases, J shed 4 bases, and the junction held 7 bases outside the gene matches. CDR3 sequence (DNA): TGCAGTGCTAGACTAGCGGGATTGCTTTCAGATACGCAGTATTTT. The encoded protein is CSARLAGLLSDTQYF.

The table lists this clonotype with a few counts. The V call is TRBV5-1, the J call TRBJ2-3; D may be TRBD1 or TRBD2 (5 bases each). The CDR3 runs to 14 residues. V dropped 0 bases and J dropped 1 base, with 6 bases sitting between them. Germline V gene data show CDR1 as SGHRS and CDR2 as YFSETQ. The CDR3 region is CASSLGDRTDTQYF. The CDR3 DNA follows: TGCGCCAGCAGCTTGGGGGACCGCACAGATACGCAGTATTTT. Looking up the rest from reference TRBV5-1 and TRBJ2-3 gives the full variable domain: KAGVTQTPRYLIKTRGQQVTLSCSPISGHRSVSWYQQTPGQGLQFLFEYFSETQRNKGNFPGRFSGRQFSNSRSEMNVSTLELGDSALYLCASSLGDRTDTQYFGPGTRLTVL.

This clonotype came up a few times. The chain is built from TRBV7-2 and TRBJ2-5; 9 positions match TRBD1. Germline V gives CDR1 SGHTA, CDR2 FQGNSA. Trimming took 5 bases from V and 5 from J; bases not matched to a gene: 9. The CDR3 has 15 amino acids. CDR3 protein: CASSAPGQGGETQYF. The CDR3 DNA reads TGTGCCAGCAGCGCCCCGGGACAGGGTGGGGAGACCCAGTACTTC.

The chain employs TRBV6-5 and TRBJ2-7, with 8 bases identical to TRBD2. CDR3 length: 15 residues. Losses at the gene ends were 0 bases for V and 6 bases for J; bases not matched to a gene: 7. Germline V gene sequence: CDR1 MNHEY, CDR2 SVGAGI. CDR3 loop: CASSYSPAGVAEQYF. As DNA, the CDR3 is TGTGCCAGCAGTTACTCCCCAGCGGGGGTTGCCGAGCAGTACTTC.

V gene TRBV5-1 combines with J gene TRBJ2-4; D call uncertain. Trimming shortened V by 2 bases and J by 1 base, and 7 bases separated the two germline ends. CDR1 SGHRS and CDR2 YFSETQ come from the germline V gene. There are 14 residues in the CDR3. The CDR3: CASSFTDAKNIQYF. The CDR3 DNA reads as TGCGCCAGCAGCTTCACCGACGCCAAAAACATTCAGTACTTC.

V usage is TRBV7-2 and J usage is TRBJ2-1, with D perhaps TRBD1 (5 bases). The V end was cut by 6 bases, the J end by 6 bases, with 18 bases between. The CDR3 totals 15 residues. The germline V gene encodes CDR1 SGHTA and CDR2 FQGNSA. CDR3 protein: CASRNGRVGGNEQFF. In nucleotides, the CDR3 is TGTGCCAGCAGAAACGGCAGGGTGGGCGGCAATGAGCAGTTCTTC.

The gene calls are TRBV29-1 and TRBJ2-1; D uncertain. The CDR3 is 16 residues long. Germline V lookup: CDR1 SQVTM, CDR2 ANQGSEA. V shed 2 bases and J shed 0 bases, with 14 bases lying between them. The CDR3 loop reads CSVEFPVGSSYNEQFF. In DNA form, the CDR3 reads TGCAGCGTTGAATTTCCGGTAGGGTCCTCCTACAATGAGCAGTTCTTC.

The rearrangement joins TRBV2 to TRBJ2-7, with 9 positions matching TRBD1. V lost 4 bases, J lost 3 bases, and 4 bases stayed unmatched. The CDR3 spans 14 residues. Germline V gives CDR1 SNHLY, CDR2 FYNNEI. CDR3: CASSGYRGLYEQYF. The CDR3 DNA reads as TGTGCCAGCAGTGGCTACAGGGGGCTCTACGAGCAGTACTTC.

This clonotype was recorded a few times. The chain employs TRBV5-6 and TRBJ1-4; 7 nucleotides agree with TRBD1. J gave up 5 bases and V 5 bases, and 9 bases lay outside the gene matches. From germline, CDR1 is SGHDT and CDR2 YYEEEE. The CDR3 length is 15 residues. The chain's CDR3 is CASSRTGTANEKLFF. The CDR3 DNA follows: TGTGCCAGCAGTAGGACCGGGACAGCGAATGAAAAACTGTTTTTT.

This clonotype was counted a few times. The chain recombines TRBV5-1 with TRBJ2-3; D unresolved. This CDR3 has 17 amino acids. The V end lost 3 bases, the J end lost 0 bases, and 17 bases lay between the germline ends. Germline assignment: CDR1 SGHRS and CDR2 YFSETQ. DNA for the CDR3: TGCGCCAGCAGCTCTGGGGTCAGCGTCGCTAGCACAGATACGCAGTATTTT. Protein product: CASSSGVSVASTDTQYF.

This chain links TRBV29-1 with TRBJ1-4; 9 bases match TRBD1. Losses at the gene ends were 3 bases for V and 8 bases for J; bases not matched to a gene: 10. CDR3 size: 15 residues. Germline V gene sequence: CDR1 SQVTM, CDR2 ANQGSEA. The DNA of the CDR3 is TGCAGCGTTGACCCGGGGACAGGGTATCAAGAAAAACTGTTTTTT. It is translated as CSVDPGTGYQEKLFF.

CDR3 DNA: TGTGCCACCTCACAGGGCATCTTGTCCGGGATGGAAGAACTGTTTTTT. It specifies CATSQGILSGMEELFF. The rearrangement joins TRBV12-3 or TRBV12-4 to TRBJ1-4; weak D call: TRBD1 (6 bases). Trimming pared 10 bases from V and 12 bases from J, leaving 30 bases between. This CDR3 region has 16 residues.

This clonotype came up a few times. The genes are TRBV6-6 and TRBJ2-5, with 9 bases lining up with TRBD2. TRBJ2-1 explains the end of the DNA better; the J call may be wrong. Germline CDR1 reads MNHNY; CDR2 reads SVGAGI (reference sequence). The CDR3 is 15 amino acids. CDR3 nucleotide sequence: TGTGCCAGCAGTTACACGGTAGCGGGAGATAATGAGCAGTTCTTC. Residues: CASSYTVAGDNEQFF.

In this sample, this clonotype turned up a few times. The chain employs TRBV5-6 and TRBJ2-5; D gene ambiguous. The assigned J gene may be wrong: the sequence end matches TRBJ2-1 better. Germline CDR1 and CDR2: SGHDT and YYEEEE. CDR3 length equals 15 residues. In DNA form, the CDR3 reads TGTGCCAGCAGCTTCGAGCTGGACGAGGTGGGCGAGCAGTTCTTC. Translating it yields CASSFELDEVGEQFF.

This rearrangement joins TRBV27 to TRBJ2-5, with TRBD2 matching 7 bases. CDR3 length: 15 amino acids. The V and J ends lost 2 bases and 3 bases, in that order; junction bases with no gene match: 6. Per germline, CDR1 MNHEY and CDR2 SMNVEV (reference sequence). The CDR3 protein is CASSLLAGVKETQYF. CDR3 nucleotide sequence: TGTGCCAGCAGTTTACTCGCGGGAGTAAAAGAGACCCAGTACTTC.

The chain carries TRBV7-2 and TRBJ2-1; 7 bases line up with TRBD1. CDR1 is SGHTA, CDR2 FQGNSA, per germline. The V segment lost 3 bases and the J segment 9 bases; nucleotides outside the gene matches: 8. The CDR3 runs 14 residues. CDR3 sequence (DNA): TGTGCCAGCAGCTTTATTTTAGGGGACAGTGAGCAGTTCTTC. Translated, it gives CASSFILGDSEQFF.